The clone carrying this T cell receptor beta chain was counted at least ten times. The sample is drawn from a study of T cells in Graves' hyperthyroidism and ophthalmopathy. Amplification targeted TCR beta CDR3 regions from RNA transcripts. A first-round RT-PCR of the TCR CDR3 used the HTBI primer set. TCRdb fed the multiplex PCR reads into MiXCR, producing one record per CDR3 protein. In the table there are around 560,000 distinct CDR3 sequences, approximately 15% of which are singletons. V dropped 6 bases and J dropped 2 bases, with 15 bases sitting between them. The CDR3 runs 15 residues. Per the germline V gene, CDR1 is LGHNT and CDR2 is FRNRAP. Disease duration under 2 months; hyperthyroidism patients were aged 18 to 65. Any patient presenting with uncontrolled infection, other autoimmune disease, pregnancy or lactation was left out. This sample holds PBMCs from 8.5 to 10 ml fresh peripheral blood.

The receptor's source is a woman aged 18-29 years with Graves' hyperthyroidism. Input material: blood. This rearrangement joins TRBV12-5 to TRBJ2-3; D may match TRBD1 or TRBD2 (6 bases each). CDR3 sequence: CASGGARRVTDTQYF. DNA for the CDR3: TGTGCTAGTGGGGGGGCCCGGAGGGTCACAGATACGCAGTATTTT.